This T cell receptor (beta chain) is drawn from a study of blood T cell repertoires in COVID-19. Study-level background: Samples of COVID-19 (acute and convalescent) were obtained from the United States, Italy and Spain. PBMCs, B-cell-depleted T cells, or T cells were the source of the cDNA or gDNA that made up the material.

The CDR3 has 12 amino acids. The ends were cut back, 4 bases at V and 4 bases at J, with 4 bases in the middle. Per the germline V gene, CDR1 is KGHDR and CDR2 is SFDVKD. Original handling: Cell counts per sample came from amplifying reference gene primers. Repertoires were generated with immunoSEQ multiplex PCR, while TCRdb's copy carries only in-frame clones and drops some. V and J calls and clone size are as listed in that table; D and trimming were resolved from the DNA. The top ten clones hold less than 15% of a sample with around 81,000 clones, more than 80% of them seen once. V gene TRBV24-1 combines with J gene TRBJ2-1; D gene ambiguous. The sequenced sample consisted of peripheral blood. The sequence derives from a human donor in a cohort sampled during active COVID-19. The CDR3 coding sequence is TGTGCCACCAGTGACAGTTACAATGAGCAGTTCTTC. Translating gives CATSDSYNEQFF.